Listed below are T cell receptor beta chains from one sample, sequenced in a study of blood T cells in healthy people across ages. TCRdb re-analysed the 5' RACE reads in MiXCR, keeping a single row per CDR3 protein. The sample includes some 640,000 distinct CDR3 sequences, about 30% of them seen just once. The sample taken for sequencing was blood. The receptors shown here come from a woman over 75 in good health. Each CDR3 is given with its conserved first and last residue. A D gene is named only where the DNA matches it firmly. Not every row has a clone size; where given, it reads once, few, many or a size class.

TRBV7-9	TRBJ2-1	-	-	TGTGCCAGCAGTTGGACGCACGCCAATGAGCAGTTCTTC	CASSWTHANEQFF
TRBV5-1	TRBJ2-7	many	TRBD1	TGTGCCAGCAGCTCCGGGACAGGCGAGCAGTACTTC	CASSSGTGEQYF
TRBV6-2/TRBV6-3	TRBJ1-5	-	TRBD1	TGTGCCAGCAGGCAGACAGGGGGCCCGGGGCAGCCCCAGCATTTT	CASRQTGGPGQPQHF
TRBV5-6	TRBJ1-1	few	-	TGTGCCAGCAGCTCCATGGGGCCCGCCGAAAGAGCTGAAGCTTTCTTT	CASSSMGPAERAEAFF
TRBV6-1	TRBJ1-2	many	-	TGCGCGTCGGACAGAAACTATGGCTACACCTTC	CASDRNYGYTF
TRBV9	TRBJ1-2	-	TRBD1	TGTGCCAGCAGCTTGCGACAGGGGGCTATCTATGGCTACACCTTC	CASSLRQGAIYGYTF
TRBV7-2	TRBJ1-5	-	TRBD1	TGTGCCAGCAGCTTACAGGACAGGGGATATCAGCCCCAGCATTTT	CASSLQDRGYQPQHF
TRBV5-5	TRBJ2-5	many	TRBD2	TGTGCCAGCAGCCCCTTACTAGCGGGGGGCTGGGAGACCCAGTACTTC	CASSPLLAGGWETQYF
TRBV7-9	TRBJ1-2	-	-	TGTGCCAGCAGCTTAATTGCGGGGGTGGTTCAGACGGCGTATGGCTACACCTTC	CASSLIAGVVQTAYGYTF
TRBV20-1	TRBJ2-5	many	TRBD1	TGCAGTGTCCCGGGACAGGGGTCAGAGACCCAGTACTTC	CSVPGQGSETQYF
TRBV20-1	TRBJ2-7	many	-	TGCAGTGCTTCGACAGGTATCTACGAGCAGTACTTC	CSASTGIYEQYF
TRBV28	TRBJ2-7	many	TRBD1	TGTGCCAGCAGTTACCCGGGACAGGCCTACGAGCAGTACTTC	CASSYPGQAYEQYF
TRBV4-1	TRBJ1-2	-	-	TGCGCCAGCAGCCAAAGGGCGGGAGGGGACTATGGCTACACCTTC	CASSQRAGGDYGYTF
TRBV11-2	TRBJ2-5	few	-	TGTGCCAGCAGCCCCACTCTCGGGACCCAGTACTTC	CASSPTLGTQYF
TRBV20-1	TRBJ2-1	many	-	TGCAGTGCTCCCAGCCGGGGGCCTAGGTTAGATGAGCAGTTCTTC	CSAPSRGPRLDEQFF
TRBV7-9	TRBJ2-7	many	-	TGTGCCAGCAGCTCGACAGCGATTTACGAGCAGTACTTC	CASSSTAIYEQYF
TRBV20-1	TRBJ2-3	few	TRBD2	TGCAGTTGGGGGGCCAGCGGGGGAGTGGGTACGCAGTATTTT	CSWGASGGVGTQYF
TRBV2	TRBJ2-7	many	-	TGTGCCGGACTGGCGGGACGGCTTTCCCCCGAGCAGTACTTC	CAGLAGRLSPEQYF
TRBV6-5	TRBJ1-1	-	-	TGTGCCAGCAGTTACTCTGTGACCGGGGACACTGAAGCTTTCTTT	CASSYSVTGDTEAFF
TRBV5-1	TRBJ1-1	-	-	TGCGCCAGCAGCTTGGGGGGGTCCCTCATGAACACTGAAGCTTTCTTT	CASSLGGSLMNTEAFF
TRBV20-1	TRBJ2-2	-	-	TGCAGTGCTAGAGATCCCTTCTCGAACACCGGGGAGCTGTGTTTT	CSARDPFSNTGELCF
TRBV10-2	TRBJ2-3	many	-	TGCGCCAGCAGGGGGATGGGAGATACGCAGTATTTT	CASRGMGDTQYF
TRBV12-3/TRBV12-4	TRBJ2-7	many	-	TGTGCCAGCACACGCGACAGTGCCTACGAGCAGTACTTC	CASTRDSAYEQYF
TRBV7-9	TRBJ2-7	many	TRBD1	TGTGCCAGCAGCTTAACAGGGGGGATCTCCTACGAGCAGTACTTC	CASSLTGGISYEQYF
TRBV18	TRBJ2-7	many	TRBD1	TGTGCCAGCTCACCACTGAGGGACAGGGGGACCTACGAGCAGTACTTC	CASSPLRDRGTYEQYF
TRBV5-1	TRBJ2-5	many	-	TGCGCCAGCAGCTTAACGACAGAGACCCAGTACTTC	CASSLTTETQYF
TRBV7-2	TRBJ1-1	many	-	TGTGCCAGCAGCCCTAACGGGGCAGGGAACACTGAAGCTTTCTTT	CASSPNGAGNTEAFF
TRBV7-2	TRBJ1-1	-	TRBD1	TGTGCCAGCAGCTCCCTGAACAGGGGGATGTCCGAAGCTTTCTTT	CASSSLNRGMSEAFF
TRBV30	TRBJ2-6	many	-	TGTGCCTGGAGTACTGGGGCCAACGTCCTGACTTTC	CAWSTGANVLTF
TRBV5-1	TRBJ2-3	-	TRBD2	TGCGCCAGCAGCTTTACTAGCGGGGGGGCCCCCGCAGATACGCAGTATTTT	CASSFTSGGAPADTQYF
TRBV10-3	TRBJ2-6	many	TRBD1	TGTGCCATCTCGTCGGGGAACCAGGGGGACCTGACTTTC	CAISSGNQGDLTF
TRBV5-6	TRBJ1-6	-	-	TGTGCCAGCAAACCTACCGGGACTGCAAATTCACCCCTCCACTTT	CASKPTGTANSPLHF
TRBV7-2	TRBJ2-7	-	-	TGTGCCAGCTGCTCTCAGGGGGGCGCCTACGAGCAGTACTTC	CASCSQGGAYEQYF
TRBV18	TRBJ2-1	many	-	TGTGCCAGCTCCCGCCTCGGGACCTCGGCAGGCAGCTCCTACAATGAGCAGTTCTTC	CASSRLGTSAGSSYNEQFF
TRBV7-2	TRBJ2-1	once	TRBD2	TGTGCCAGCAGCTTAGACGGGGGCGGGGGGGCCGGGAGGAATGAGCAGTTCTTC	CASSLDGGGGAGRNEQFF
TRBV5-6	TRBJ2-5	many	TRBD2	TGTGCCAGCAGCCCAGTCCAGCGGGGCCAAGAGACCCAGTACTTC	CASSPVQRGQETQYF
TRBV7-2	TRBJ1-5	many	TRBD1	TGTGCCAGCAGCTTAGTACAGGGGGGGTATCAGCCCCAGCATTTT	CASSLVQGGYQPQHF
TRBV23-1	TRBJ2-7	few	-	TGCGCCAGCAGTACGGACACCGGGATCATATACGAGCAGTACTTC	CASSTDTGIIYEQYF
TRBV12-3/TRBV12-4	TRBJ2-3	many	TRBD2	TGTGCCAGCAGTTCGGTCGATAGCGGGGGGGCAAGAGATACGCAGTATTTT	CASSSVDSGGARDTQYF